The rows below give T cell receptor beta chains drawn from one sample of a study of T cells after yellow fever vaccination. In TCRdb, the 5' RACE reads were re-called with MiXCR into one record per CDR3 protein. The sample shows approximately 600,000 distinct CDR3 sequences, around an eighth of them seen only once. This specimen consisted of PBMCs, obtained on the day of the yellow fever booster vaccination. The source of these receptors is a young man who received the YFV17D yellow fever vaccine. Both conserved end residues are part of each CDR3. The order of the fields is clone size, D gene, J gene, V gene, CDR3 DNA, CDR3 protein. A D gene is named only where the DNA matches it firmly. Clone size is given for some rows only: seen once, a few or many times, or a class if the clone is expanded.

size: many
D: TRBD2
J: TRBJ2-5
V: TRBV5-1
DNA: TGCGCCAGCAGCTTGGGACTAGCGGGAGATGAGACCCAGTACTTC
CDR3: CASSLGLAGDETQYF

size: few
D: TRBD1
J: TRBJ1-6
V: TRBV12-3/TRBV12-4
DNA: TGTGCCAGCAGTTTGGAGGGACAGGGGGCTTTTTCACCCCTCCACTTT
CDR3: CASSLEGQGAFSPLHF

size: few
D: .
J: TRBJ2-7
V: TRBV20-1
DNA: TGCAGCGCAGTTGGGGGAGGTACCTACGAGCAGTACTTC
CDR3: CSAVGGGTYEQYF

size: .
D: .
J: TRBJ1-1
V: TRBV12-3/TRBV12-4
DNA: TGTGCCAGCGAGTTTACCCCAGGGTCGAGGACTGAAGCTTTCTTT
CDR3: CASEFTPGSRTEAFF

size: .
D: .
J: TRBJ2-3
V: TRBV7-2
DNA: TGTGCCAGCAGCTTGAAAGGGGTACAGAGCACAGATACGCAGTATTTT
CDR3: CASSLKGVQSTDTQYF

size: few
D: .
J: TRBJ2-2
V: TRBV4-3
DNA: TGCGCCAGCAGCCAAGTACTCAAGTTCGAGCGGGCCGGGGAGCTGTTTTTT
CDR3: CASSQVLKFERAGELFF

size: .
D: TRBD1
J: TRBJ2-1
V: TRBV10-3
DNA: TGTGCCATCGGACAGGGGACATCGGGGAATGAGCAGTTCTTC
CDR3: CAIGQGTSGNEQFF

size: .
D: .
J: TRBJ2-1
V: TRBV4-3
DNA: TGCGCCAGCAGCGGGGGCGGTCCCTGGAGCTCCTACAATGAGCAGTTCTTC
CDR3: CASSGGGPWSSYNEQFF

size: .
D: TRBD2
J: TRBJ2-7
V: TRBV6-1
DNA: TGTGCCAGCAGACCCCAGGCGGGAGGACCCTACGAGCAGTACTTC
CDR3: CASRPQAGGPYEQYF

size: few
D: .
J: TRBJ1-1
V: TRBV20-1
DNA: TGCAGTGCTAGAGATCCCAGGGTGGCGGGTGAAGCTTTCTTT
CDR3: CSARDPRVAGEAFF

size: many
D: TRBD2
J: TRBJ2-3
V: TRBV7-9
DNA: TGTGCCAGCAGCTTGGGACTAAGCACAGATACGCAGTATTTT
CDR3: CASSLGLSTDTQYF

size: few
D: TRBD2
J: TRBJ2-7
V: TRBV7-2
DNA: TGTGCCAGCAGCTTAATATCGGGACTAGCTAACAACGAGCAGTACTTC
CDR3: CASSLISGLANNEQYF

size: .
D: TRBD2
J: TRBJ2-1
V: TRBV9
DNA: TGTGCCAGCAGCGTCGCAGCGGGAGGCTTCAATGAGCAGTTCTTC
CDR3: CASSVAAGGFNEQFF

size: .
D: .
J: TRBJ2-7
V: TRBV7-2
DNA: TGTGCCAGCAGCTTAGCCAGGGAAGCCGAGCAGTACTTC
CDR3: CASSLAREAEQYF

size: few
D: .
J: TRBJ2-6
V: TRBV4-3
DNA: TGCGCCAGCAGCCAAGAGCCAGCCTCTGGGGCCAACGTCCTGACTTTC
CDR3: CASSQEPASGANVLTF

size: .
D: TRBD2
J: TRBJ2-1
V: TRBV23-1
DNA: TGCGCCAGCAGTCCAGAAAAAAAACTAGCGTACCTCGGCTCCTACAATGAGCAGTTCTTC
CDR3: CASSPEKKLAYLGSYNEQFF

size: few
D: TRBD2
J: TRBJ2-3
V: TRBV7-3
DNA: TGTGCCAGCAGTCAGTCTAGCGGGAGTTCTGATACGCAGTATTTT
CDR3: CASSQSSGSSDTQYF

size: few
D: .
J: TRBJ2-3
V: TRBV7-2
DNA: TGTGCCAGCAACATCGGGGGAAGTACAGATACGCAGTATTTT
CDR3: CASNIGGSTDTQYF

size: few
D: .
J: TRBJ2-2
V: TRBV7-9
DNA: TGTGCCAGCAATCAAGCGGCCGGCACCGGGGAGCTGTTTTTT
CDR3: CASNQAAGTGELFF

size: .
D: TRBD2
J: TRBJ2-7
V: TRBV27
DNA: TGTGCCAGCAGTCTCCCACTAGCGGGAGGGACCTACGAGCAGTACTTC
CDR3: CASSLPLAGGTYEQYF

size: .
D: .
J: TRBJ2-3
V: TRBV6-1
DNA: TGTGCCAGCAGACTACCTGGATCGCAGCAAAATACGCAGTATTTT
CDR3: CASRLPGSQQNTQYF

size: few
D: .
J: TRBJ2-3
V: TRBV2
DNA: TGTGCCAGCAACCGATACCCAGATACGCAGTATTTT
CDR3: CASNRYPDTQYF

size: .
D: .
J: TRBJ2-3
V: TRBV18
DNA: TGTGCCAGCTCACCTCCTTCTTACACAGATACGCAGTATTTT
CDR3: CASSPPSYTDTQYF

size: few
D: .
J: TRBJ2-3
V: TRBV28
DNA: TGTGCCAGCAAAATACTTGACAGGTTCACAGATACGCAGTATTTT
CDR3: CASKILDRFTDTQYF

size: .
D: .
J: TRBJ2-1
V: TRBV14
DNA: TGTGCCAGCAGCCAAGAGATTGGAGACAATGAGCAGTTCTTC
CDR3: CASSQEIGDNEQFF

size: .
D: .
J: TRBJ2-3
V: TRBV5-1
DNA: TGCGCCAGCAAAGGGGAAGCAGATACGCAGTATTTT
CDR3: CASKGEADTQYF

size: once
D: .
J: TRBJ2-1
V: TRBV7-6
DNA: TGTGCCAGCAGCAGCCGGACGGGCAGGGCGTACAATGAGCAGTTCTTC
CDR3: CASSSRTGRAYNEQFF

size: few
D: .
J: TRBJ2-5
V: TRBV3-1
DNA: TGTGCCAGCAGCCGGACCCCGGCTCGAGAGACCCAGTACTTC
CDR3: CASSRTPARETQYF

size: .
D: .
J: TRBJ2-5
V: TRBV20-1
DNA: TGCAGTGCCTACCCGACCCCGGGGCTCCAAGAGACCCAGTACTTC
CDR3: CSAYPTPGLQETQYF

size: .
D: TRBD2
J: TRBJ2-2
V: TRBV3-1
DNA: TGTGCCAGCAGCCAAGAATTGAGACTAGCGGGTTCGCTGTTCACCGGGGAGCTGTTTTTT
CDR3: CASSQELRLAGSLFTGELFF

size: few
D: .
J: TRBJ1-5
V: TRBV19
DNA: TGTGCCAGTAGTATCGGGAGGATTAGCAATCAGCCCCAGCATTTT
CDR3: CASSIGRISNQPQHF

size: .
D: TRBD1
J: TRBJ1-5
V: TRBV5-1
DNA: TGCGCCAGCCGACAGGGGGATAATAGCAATCAGCCCCAGCATTTT
CDR3: CASRQGDNSNQPQHF

size: .
D: TRBD2
J: TRBJ2-5
V: TRBV7-9
DNA: TGTGCCAGCAGCTTTCAAGCGGGAGTACGGGAGACCCAGTACTTC
CDR3: CASSFQAGVRETQYF

size: few
D: .
J: TRBJ1-3
V: TRBV29-1
DNA: TGCAGCGTTGAGGGGTCCATGGGAAACACCATATATTTT
CDR3: CSVEGSMGNTIYF

size: few
D: .
J: TRBJ2-4
V: TRBV6-5
DNA: TGTGCCAGCAGTTTACAGGGAAATTTAGACATTCAGTACTTC
CDR3: CASSLQGNLDIQYF

size: .
D: .
J: TRBJ2-2
V: TRBV5-4
DNA: TGTGCCAGCAGCTTGGACAGTTGGAACACCGGGGAGCTGTTTTTT
CDR3: CASSLDSWNTGELFF